Below are 28 T cell receptor beta chains sequenced from a single sample in a study of low-dose radiotherapy and immunotherapy resistance in tumors. Specified time point: after trial treatment. Indicated treatment: LDRT plus nivolumab, ipilimumab, low-dose cyclophosphamide and aspirin (RACIN trial). Both TCRalpha and TCRbeta chains were reverse transcribed with V-gene-specific primers. For amplifying TCRs, the PCR ran for about 20 cycles with Phusion, which was used together with a constant-region primer and the adapter on the V primers. TCRdb reprocessed the reads with MiXCR, giving one entry per CDR3 protein. The data contain under 70,000 distinct CDR3 sequences, about a quarter of them singletons. The sequencing used PBMCs, collected after low-dose radiotherapy plus immunotherapy. The receptors come from a male donor with prostate cancer.

Worth noting for this clonotype: With a much larger clone just one base away, this may be a read error. The gene calls are TRBV30 and TRBJ1-2; no clear D. This CDR3 is 13 amino acids long. The V gene lost 0 bases and the J gene lost 6 bases, with 11 bases spanning the gap. Germline V lookup: CDR1 GTSNPN, CDR2 SVGIG (reference sequence). The CDR3 DNA follows: TGTGCCTGGAGTGTACAAATGGATCATGGCTACACCTTC. Translation gives CAWSVQMDHGYTF.

This clonotype appeared many times. The chain links TRBV19 to TRBJ2-4; D is possibly TRBD1 or TRBD2 (6 bases each). The CDR3 is 12 amino acids. Germline V gives CDR1 LNHDA, CDR2 SQIVND (reference sequence). V dropped 6 bases and J dropped 7 bases, with 10 bases sitting between them. The CDR3 DNA reads as TGTGCCAGTAGCTTCGGGGGCAACATTCAGTACTTC. It translates to CASSFGGNIQYF.

On this clonotype itself: A far larger clone is only one base removed, so a read error is likely. This chain uses TRBV6-1 with TRBJ2-7; 10 bases are shared with TRBD1. Germline V gene sequence: CDR1 MNHNS, CDR2 SASEGT. Trimming cost V 6 bases and J 4 bases; bases outside gene matches: 6. The CDR3 totals 14 residues. CDR3 sequence reads: CASRVDRGLYEQYF. For the CDR3, the DNA is TGTGCCAGCAGAGTTGACAGGGGGCTTTACGAGCAGTACTTC.

This clonotype was seen more than once but under ten times. This sequence joins TRBV29-1 and TRBJ1-5, with TRBD1 matching over 7 bases. The junction had 5 bases not matched to a gene; V was cut back by 6 bases and J by 0 bases. The germline V gene encodes CDR1 SQVTM and CDR2 ANQGSEA. The CDR3 is made up of 14 amino acids. CDR3 loop: CSVLGTDSNQPQHF. The CDR3 region has the DNA TGCAGCGTCCTCGGGACAGATAGCAATCAGCCCCAGCATTTT.

The chain recombines TRBV7-2 with TRBJ2-1, with 10 nucleotides matching TRBD2. Trimming removed 3 bases from V and 5 bases from J; junction bases left unmatched: 10. There are 17 residues in the CDR3. CDR1 and CDR2 (germline): SGHTA, FQGNSA. CDR3 residues: CASSFSGGAGIDNEQFF. The CDR3 DNA reads TGTGCCAGCAGCTTCAGCGGGGGGGCCGGGATAGACAATGAGCAGTTCTTC.

V is TRBV19 and J is TRBJ1-5, with D uncertain. Germline V lookup: CDR1 LNHDA, CDR2 SQIVND (reference sequence). The V and J ends lost 3 bases and 4 bases respectively, with 10 bases between them. The CDR3 contains 14 residues. The CDR3, as DNA: TGTGCCAGTAGTATTACGGGCGGGAATCAGCCCCAGCATTTT. This sequence encodes CASSITGGNQPQHF.

The V and J genes are TRBV6-2 or TRBV6-3 and TRBJ2-1; D assignment may be TRBD1 or TRBD2 (5 bases each). The germline CDR1 and CDR2 sequences are MNHEY and SVGEGT. The CDR3 totals 14 residues. Trimming cost V 4 bases and J 10 bases, with 17 bases left between them. For the CDR3, the DNA is TGTGCCAGCAGTTCCCACCTCCCCGGGGCAGAGCAGTTCTTC. Translation: CASSSHLPGAEQFF.

The rearrangement joins TRBV7-2 to TRBJ2-1, with TRBD1 identical over 8 bases. This CDR3 region has 15 residues. J lost 4 bases, V lost 1 base, and 3 bases had no gene match. Germline V CDR1 and CDR2: SGHTA, FQGNSA. DNA of the CDR3: TGTGCCAGCAGCTTAGGCAGGGGGCCATACAATGAGCAGTTCTTC. Its translation: CASSLGRGPYNEQFF.

This clonotype came up many times. This chain links TRBV12-3 or TRBV12-4 with TRBJ2-1, with D perhaps assigned TRBD1 or TRBD2 (6 bases each). The ends were cut back, 6 bases at V and 6 bases at J, with 15 bases in the middle. The CDR3 loop spans 14 amino acids. For the CDR3, the DNA is TGTGCCAGCAGCCCGGGCGGGGACACCAATGAGCAGTTCTTC. Protein product: CASSPGGDTNEQFF.

The chain is built from TRBV19 and TRBJ1-4; D unresolved. CDR1 and CDR2 (germline): LNHDA, SQIVND (reference sequence). Deletions cut 6 bases from V and 3 bases from J, with 17 bases between. The CDR3 spans 16 residues. In nucleotides, the CDR3 is TGTGCCAGTAGAGGCGGCGCCGGAATCGCTAATGAAAAACTGTTTTTT. Protein: CASRGGAGIANEKLFF. The complete variable domain, with remaining parts taken from reference TRBV19 and TRBJ1-4, reads DGGITQSPKYLFRKEGQNVTLSCEQNLNHDAMYWYRQDPGQGLRLIYYSQIVNDFQKGDIAEGYSVSREKKESFPLTVTSAQKNPTAFYLCASRGGAGIANEKLFFGSGTQLSVL.

Many counts were recorded for this clonotype. The chain employs TRBV28 and TRBJ2-3, with D unclear. In germline, CDR1 is MDHEN, CDR2 SYDVKM. The CDR3 runs 15 residues. Trimming removed 1 base from V and 2 bases from J, with 10 bases in between. The CDR3 nucleotides are TGTGCCAGCAGTTTATCATTAGACAACACAGATACGCAGTATTTT. It is translated as CASSLSLDNTDTQYF. Full variable domain (remainder filled in from reference TRBV28 and TRBJ2-3): DVKVTQSSRYLVKRTGEKVFLECVQDMDHENMFWYRQDPGLGLRLIYFSYDVKMKEKGDIPEGYSVSREKKERFSLILESASTNQTSMYLCASSLSLDNTDTQYFGPGTRLTVL.

The V and J genes are TRBV12-3 or TRBV12-4 and TRBJ2-5; D remains unclear. The CDR3 covers 14 residues. The V gene lost 1 base and the J gene lost 0 bases, with 6 bases spanning the gap. The CDR3 spells CASSLGPYQETQYF. CDR3 bases: TGTGCCAGCAGTTTAGGTCCATACCAAGAGACCCAGTACTTC.

This clonotype was counted ten times or more. This chain links TRBV28 with TRBJ2-7; 7 nucleotides match TRBD2. Germline V lookup: CDR1 MDHEN, CDR2 SYDVKM. The CDR3 runs to 13 residues. After removal of 7 bases from V and 8 bases from J, the junction contained 11 bases not matched to a gene. CDR3: CASNSGSTTKQYF. In DNA, the CDR3 is TGTGCCAGCAATAGCGGGTCTACTACGAAGCAGTACTTC.

The V and J genes are TRBV5-1 and TRBJ2-7; possible D gene TRBD2, 6 bases. Germline CDR1 and CDR2: SGHRS and YFSETQ. V lost 4 bases, J lost 0 bases, and 8 bases lay in between. The CDR3 is 13 residues long. CDR3 protein: CASSGGSSYEQYF. CDR3 nucleotide sequence: TGCGCCAGCAGCGGGGGGAGCTCCTACGAGCAGTACTTC.

The V call is TRBV6-1, the J call TRBJ1-5; TRBD1 is a possible D gene (6 bases). V gave up 6 bases and J gave up 6 bases, with 18 bases separating them. Germline V gene data show CDR1 as MNHNS and CDR2 as SASEGT. The CDR3 totals 15 residues. CDR3 residues: CASSERGGAAQPQHF. The CDR3 coding sequence is TGTGCCAGCAGCGAGCGGGGGGGGGCTGCTCAGCCCCAGCATTTT.

With respect to this clonotype: It is unclear where the CDR3 begins or ends on the DNA, so no DNA is shown, and the CDR3 is as TCRdb lists it. The chain recombines TRBV19 with TRBJ2-1; the table names TRBD1, a call not compared with the DNA. The germline V gene encodes CDR1 LNHDA and CDR2 SQIVND (reference sequence). The CDR3 comprises 24 residues, both ends counted. The CDR3 is CATKPWDSSNGYTFGSGTRLKQFF.

The chain recombines TRBV28 with TRBJ2-3, with D uncertain. The V gene's germline CDR1 is MDHEN and CDR2 SYDVKM. The CDR3 runs to 13 residues. V was pared by 2 bases and J by 5 bases, with 8 bases between. CDR3 sequence: CASSLGRLDTQYF. DNA for the CDR3: TGTGCCAGCAGTTTAGGGCGGTTAGATACGCAGTATTTT.

The sample holds many counts of this clonotype. This chain connects TRBV29-1 to TRBJ2-7; D is possibly TRBD1 or TRBD2 (5 bases each). Between the trimmed V and J ends, which lost 4 bases and 5 bases, there was a span of 15 bases. The CDR3 extends over 13 amino acids. Germline V CDR1 and CDR2: SQVTM, ANQGSEA. CDR3 DNA: TGCAGCGTTGCCCTGCTAGCAGGGAACGAGCAGTACTTC. This gives the protein CSVALLAGNEQYF.

This clonotype occurred many times. The chain uses TRBV2 and TRBJ1-4, with D unresolved. V gave up 6 bases and J gave up 7 bases, with 18 bases separating them. CDR3 length equals 15 residues. Per the germline V gene, CDR1 is SNHLY and CDR2 is FYNNEI. CDR3 loop: CASSYRTSSAEKLFF. The CDR3 DNA reads as TGTGCCAGCAGCTACCGGACCAGTTCGGCTGAAAAACTGTTTTTT.

In its sample, this clonotype was seen many times. The chain couples TRBV30 to TRBJ2-6; 9 bases map to TRBD2. Germline loops: CDR1 GTSNPN, CDR2 SVGIG (reference sequence). V lost 4 bases and J lost 0; bases outside the gene matches: 13. The CDR3 is 19 amino acids. The CDR3 region has the DNA TGTGCCTGGACCCCCACGGGGCGGGGGGGCCCCTCTGGGGCCAACGTCCTGACTTTC. Translation: CAWTPTGRGGPSGANVLTF.

In its sample, this clonotype was seen many times. The V call is TRBV18, the J call TRBJ2-1, with D perhaps given as TRBD1 or TRBD2 (5 bases each). The CDR3 spans 11 residues. The V gene lost 3 bases and the J gene lost 8 bases, with 5 bases spanning the gap. The V gene's germline CDR1 is KGHSH and CDR2 LQKENI. The CDR3 loop reads CASSPGDEQFF. CDR3 DNA: TGTGCCAGCTCACCGGGGGATGAGCAGTTCTTC.

This clonotype appeared many times. CDR3 amino acids: CAWSLASGYNEQFF. The CDR3 DNA reads TGTGCCTGGAGTCTGGCTAGCGGATACAATGAGCAGTTCTTC. V is TRBV30 and J is TRBJ2-1; 7 positions match TRBD2. Germline V gene data show CDR1 as GTSNPN and CDR2 as SVGIG (reference sequence). With 2 bases clipped from V and 4 bases from J, the junction kept 5 bases outside the gene matches. The CDR3 spans 14 residues.

This clonotype is categorized as medium-sized. The chain links TRBV6-2 or TRBV6-3 to TRBJ2-7; D gene unclear. This CDR3 comprises 13 residues. V lost 7 bases and J lost 2, with 12 bases in between. The V gene's germline CDR1 is MNHEY and CDR2 SVGEGT. CDR3 sequence reads: CASNRAETYEQYF. The CDR3 DNA follows: TGTGCCAGCAATCGGGCGGAGACCTACGAGCAGTACTTC.

The table lists this clonotype with many counts. V usage is TRBV29-1 and J usage is TRBJ1-1; 7 nucleotides line up with TRBD1. Germline trimming cut 4 bases from V and 1 base from J; bases unmatched to any gene: 3. The CDR3 sequence is 13 residues long. Germline CDR1 reads SQVTM; CDR2 reads ANQGSEA. The CDR3 spells CSVGTGRNTEAFF. The CDR3 DNA sequence: TGCAGCGTTGGGACAGGACGGAACACTGAAGCTTTCTTT.

This clonotype was observed many times. This chain links TRBV5-1 with TRBJ2-7; D is uncertain. Germline-derived CDR1 and CDR2 are SGHRS and YFSETQ. Trimming took off 0 bases at V and 3 bases at J, with 10 bases between the two ends. The CDR3 is 14 amino acids. CDR3 amino acids: CASSLGVPGYEQYF. CDR3 nucleotides: TGCGCCAGCAGCTTGGGGGTCCCGGGCTACGAGCAGTACTTC.

The chain has TRBV15 and TRBJ2-7; TRBD1 might be the D (6 bases). Per the germline V gene, CDR1 is LNHNV and CDR2 is YYDKDF (reference sequence). This CDR3 is 18 amino acids long. The V end was cut by 0 bases, the J end by 1 base, with 19 bases between. DNA for the CDR3: TGTGCCACCAGCAGAGAGAGACCCAGCAGGGGACAATCCTACGAGCAGTACTTC. It yields the protein CATSRERPSRGQSYEQYF.

This clonotype was detected many times. The chain uses TRBV7-2 and TRBJ2-5; 15 bases are a match to TRBD2. Germline V gene lookup returns CDR1 SGHTA and CDR2 FQGNSA. This CDR3 is built from 18 residues. With 0 bases clipped from V and 9 bases from J, the junction kept 11 bases outside the gene matches. CDR3 nucleotide sequence: TGTGCCAGCAGCTTAGCTCGTGGACTAGCGGGGGGGGCATCGGCCCAGTACTTC. It yields the protein CASSLARGLAGGASAQYF.

The V gene is TRBV13, the J gene TRBJ2-3; 7 bases are shared with TRBD2. Germline loops: CDR1 PRHDT, CDR2 FYEKMQ (reference sequence). The V and J ends lost 11 bases and 0 bases, in that order; junction bases with no gene match: 5. CDR3 size: 13 residues. CDR3 sequence (DNA): TGTGCCGGACGGCGGGGGAGCACAGATACGCAGTATTTT. Its protein product is CAGRRGSTDTQYF.